These T cell receptor beta chains were read from a single sample in a study of human T cells and chemical hapten exposure. From the RACE reads, TCRdb called clonotypes with MiXCR, one entry per CDR3 protein. The data contain hundreds of thousands of distinct CDR3 sequences, under 6.5% of them singletons. Here the sequenced sample was whole blood, taken in connection with sensitization to the hapten diphenylcyclopropenone (DPC). Source of these receptors: a woman aged 18 to 35 with alopecia areata. Some clones in this sample may be carry-over from other donors' samples. Both conserved end residues are part of each CDR3. A D gene is named only where the DNA matches it firmly. Expanded clones get a size class; other rows say once, few or many, or leave the size out.

v_gene	abundance	j_gene	d_gene	CDR3aa	CDR3nt
TRBV12-3/TRBV12-4	.	TRBJ2-3	.	CASILGGGTAIRTDTQYF	TGTGCCAGCATCCTAGGAGGGGGGACAGCGATTCGAACAGATACGCAGTATTTT
TRBV6-2/TRBV6-3	.	TRBJ2-5	.	CASNVGTSMPQYF	TGTGCCAGCAACGTCGGGACCTCGATGCCCCAGTACTTC
TRBV4-3	many	TRBJ1-6	.	CASSQDTGSTNSPLHF	TGCGCCAGCAGCCAAGATACGGGCAGCACTAATTCACCCCTCCACTTT
TRBV9	few	TRBJ1-2	TRBD1	CASSPQTGAKGYTF	TGTGCCAGCAGCCCCCAGACAGGGGCGAAGGGCTACACCTTC
TRBV6-1	.	TRBJ1-2	.	CASRGLIGNGYTF	TGTGCCAGCAGAGGTCTTATCGGGAATGGCTACACCTTC
TRBV27	few	TRBJ2-1	TRBD2	CASSNPRTSGGAHEQFF	TGTGCCAGCAGTAACCCCCGGACTAGCGGGGGGGCCCATGAGCAGTTCTTC
TRBV5-8	few	TRBJ1-2	.	CASVNYGYTF	TGTGCCAGTGTGAACTATGGCTACACCTTC
TRBV3-1	many	TRBJ1-1	TRBD1	CASSPLWGRQGPNTEAFF	TGTGCCAGCAGCCCCTTGTGGGGGCGACAGGGCCCGAACACTGAAGCTTTCTTT
TRBV3-1	few	TRBJ2-2	.	CASSQVGQNTGELFF	TGTGCCAGCAGCCAAGTGGGACAAAACACCGGGGAGCTGTTTTTT
TRBV10-3	.	TRBJ1-1	.	CAISDPTVRRTFF	TGTGCCATCAGTGACCCGACAGTTAGAAGAACTTTCTTT
TRBV6-2/TRBV6-3	many	TRBJ2-7	.	CASSHSGPEGEQYF	TGTGCCAGCAGCCACTCCGGGCCAGAGGGGGAGCAGTACTTC
TRBV20-1	.	TRBJ2-3	TRBD2	CSAKTSGRTDTQYF	TGCAGTGCTAAGACTAGCGGACGCACAGATACGCAGTATTTT
TRBV6-2/TRBV6-3	few	TRBJ2-5	.	CASRPPGGQETQYF	TGTGCCAGCAGGCCGCCAGGGGGGCAAGAGACCCAGTACTTC
TRBV20-1	many	TRBJ2-2	TRBD2	CSARDAGGPANTGELFF	TGCAGTGCTAGAGATGCGGGGGGCCCCGCGAACACCGGGGAGCTGTTTTTT
TRBV11-2	many	TRBJ1-5	TRBD1	CASSYRQGANQPQHF	TGTGCCAGCAGCTACCGACAGGGTGCTAATCAGCCCCAGCATTTT
TRBV5-5	many	TRBJ2-7	.	CASSLGLDNSYEQYF	TGTGCCAGCAGCTTGGGGCTGGACAACTCCTACGAGCAGTACTTC
TRBV3-1	many	TRBJ2-6	.	CASSHTLVGVSGANVLTF	TGTGCCAGCAGCCACACCCTCGTAGGGGTCTCTGGGGCCAACGTCCTGACTTTC
TRBV12-3/TRBV12-4	many	TRBJ1-1	.	CASSLVQTVNTEAFF	TGTGCCAGCAGTTTAGTACAGACAGTGAACACTGAAGCTTTCTTT
TRBV7-2	.	TRBJ1-2	.	CASSIQLQGRGGYTF	TGTGCCAGCAGCATCCAATTACAGGGACGAGGAGGCTACACCTTC
TRBV27	many	TRBJ1-5	.	CASSLSGRFDQPQHF	TGTGCCAGCAGTTTATCCGGACGGTTCGATCAGCCCCAGCATTTT
TRBV11-2	few	TRBJ2-3	.	CASSLDLGADTQYF	TGTGCCAGCAGCTTAGATCTAGGTGCAGATACGCAGTATTTT
TRBV29-1	few	TRBJ2-2	TRBD2	CSVGGLAGVAGELFF	TGCAGCGTAGGGGGGCTAGCGGGCGTTGCCGGGGAGCTGTTTTTT
TRBV6-5	many	TRBJ2-2	TRBD1	CASSYGTDNTGELFF	TGTGCCAGCAGTTACGGGACAGATAACACCGGGGAGCTGTTTTTT
TRBV10-3	few	TRBJ1-2	.	CAISVKRTQPNGYTF	TGTGCCATCAGTGTAAAACGGACGCAGCCTAATGGCTACACCTTC
TRBV28	.	TRBJ2-7	.	CASSGTPYEQYF	TGTGCCAGCTCCGGGACCCCCTACGAGCAGTACTTC
TRBV4-3	few	TRBJ2-7	.	CASSQDEAGAVGVPYEQYF	TGCGCCAGCAGCCAAGACGAGGCAGGGGCCGTGGGGGTCCCCTACGAGCAGTACTTC
TRBV4-3	few	TRBJ2-5	.	CASSQTTGDPGETQYF	TGCGCCAGCAGCCAAACCACCGGGGACCCTGGGGAGACCCAGTACTTC
TRBV3-1	many	TRBJ1-5	.	CASSRLRDQPQHF	TGTGCCAGCAGCCGTCTCAGGGATCAGCCCCAGCATTTT
TRBV7-9	.	TRBJ1-1	.	CASSPQGGATEAFF	TGTGCCAGCAGCCCACAGGGAGGGGCAACTGAAGCTTTCTTT
TRBV7-9	many	TRBJ1-1	.	CASSSLGWEAFF	TGTGCCAGCAGCTCCCTTGGATGGGAAGCTTTCTTT
TRBV5-6	many	TRBJ1-2	TRBD1	CASRRTGGGGYTF	TGTGCCAGCAGAAGAACAGGGGGCGGCGGCTACACCTTC
TRBV4-1	many	TRBJ1-4	TRBD1	CASSRTGEKLFF	TGCGCCAGCAGCCGGACAGGGGAAAAACTGTTTTTT
TRBV5-1	many	TRBJ1-6	.	CASSPPRRAQVHSYNSPLHF	TGCGCCAGCAGCCCCCCCAGAAGGGCGCAAGTTCACTCCTATAATTCACCCCTCCACTTT
TRBV25-1	.	TRBJ1-1	.	CASSEWGEKNTEAFF	TGTGCCAGCAGTGAATGGGGGGAAAAGAACACTGAAGCTTTCTTT
TRBV27	many	TRBJ1-5	.	CASRAGTNQPQHF	TGTGCCAGCAGGGCAGGGACCAATCAGCCCCAGCATTTT
TRBV20-1	.	TRBJ2-7	TRBD2	CSAPPRGGLNYEQYF	TGCAGTGCGCCTCCTCGGGGGGGACTGAACTACGAGCAGTACTTC
TRBV9	few	TRBJ2-6	TRBD2	CASSVVPWASGGASGANVLTF	TGTGCCAGCAGCGTAGTCCCTTGGGCTAGCGGGGGGGCCTCTGGGGCCAACGTCCTGACTTTC
TRBV6-2/TRBV6-3	few	TRBJ2-2	TRBD2	CASSYGTRVTGELFF	TGTGCCAGCAGTTACGGGACTAGAGTCACCGGGGAGCTGTTTTTT
TRBV7-2	.	TRBJ1-2	.	CASSAYDSYYGYTF	TGTGCCAGCAGCGCCTACGACAGTTACTATGGCTACACCTTC
TRBV15	.	TRBJ1-5	.	CATSREGGEGQPQHF	TGTGCCACCAGCAGAGAGGGGGGAGAAGGACAGCCCCAGCATTTT
TRBV7-2	few	TRBJ1-4	TRBD1	CASSLVRGREKLFF	TGTGCCAGCAGCTTAGTCAGGGGGCGAGAAAAACTGTTTTTT
TRBV12-3/TRBV12-4	.	TRBJ2-1	.	CASGTGATSNEQFF	TGTGCCAGCGGAACCGGGGCAACCTCCAATGAGCAGTTCTTC
TRBV9	.	TRBJ1-2	.	CASSVDGRAYGYTF	TGTGCCAGCAGCGTAGATGGCAGGGCCTATGGCTACACCTTC
TRBV5-1	.	TRBJ1-1	TRBD1	CASSLNRGLRNTEAFF	TGCGCCAGCAGCTTAAACAGGGGGCTGAGGAACACTGAAGCTTTCTTT
TRBV12-3/TRBV12-4	few	TRBJ2-5	TRBD1	CASRRTGEETQYF	TGTGCCAGCAGACGGACAGGGGAAGAGACCCAGTACTTC
TRBV6-6	many	TRBJ1-1	.	CASSFAEGGAEAFF	TGTGCCAGCAGTTTCGCCGAGGGGGGAGCTGAAGCTTTCTTT
TRBV4-1	.	TRBJ1-1	.	CASSQLGISRTEAFF	TGCGCCAGCAGCCAGTTGGGGATTTCGCGAACTGAAGCTTTCTTT
TRBV3-1	few	TRBJ2-3	TRBD2	CASSPYSGTSGSTDTQYF	TGTGCCAGCAGCCCTTATTCTGGGACTAGCGGGAGCACAGATACGCAGTATTTT
TRBV12-3/TRBV12-4	.	TRBJ2-2	TRBD2	CASSPQRGGLAGELFF	TGTGCCAGCAGTCCCCAGCGGGGGGGCCTGGCCGGGGAGCTGTTTTTT
TRBV24-1	.	TRBJ2-7	.	CATSDPQKEAYEQYF	TGTGCCACCAGTGATCCGCAAAAGGAAGCCTACGAGCAGTACTTC